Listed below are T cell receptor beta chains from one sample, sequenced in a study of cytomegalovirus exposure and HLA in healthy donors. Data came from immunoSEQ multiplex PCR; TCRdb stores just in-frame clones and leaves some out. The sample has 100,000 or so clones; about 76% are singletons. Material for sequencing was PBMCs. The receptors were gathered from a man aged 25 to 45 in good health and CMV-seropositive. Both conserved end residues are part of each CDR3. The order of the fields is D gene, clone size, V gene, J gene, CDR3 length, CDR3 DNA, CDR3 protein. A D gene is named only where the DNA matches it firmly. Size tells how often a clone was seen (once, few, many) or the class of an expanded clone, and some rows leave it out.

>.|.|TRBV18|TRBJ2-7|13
TGTGCCAGCTCACCAGGCTTATCCTACGAGCAGTACTTC
CASSPGLSYEQYF
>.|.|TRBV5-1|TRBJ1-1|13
TGCGCCAGCCGAATGCCGGGGAACACTGAAGCTTTCTTT
CASRMPGNTEAFF
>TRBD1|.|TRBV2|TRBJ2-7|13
TGTGCCGGGAGACAGGGTGGGACCTACGAGCAGTACTTC
CAGRQGGTYEQYF
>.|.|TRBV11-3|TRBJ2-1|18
TGTGCCAGCAGCTTAGATCAATCCGGATCGGGCTCCTACAATGAGCAGTTCTTC
CASSLDQSGSGSYNEQFF
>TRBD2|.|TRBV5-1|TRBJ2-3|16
TGCGCCAGCAGCTATTATAGCGGGGGGACGACAGATACGCAGTATTTT
CASSYYSGGTTDTQYF
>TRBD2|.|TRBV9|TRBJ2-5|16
TGTGCCAGCAGCGGGCTTAGCGGGGGGGCGGGAGAGACCCAGTACTTC
CASSGLSGGAGETQYF
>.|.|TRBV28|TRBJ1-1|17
TGTGCCAGCAGTTTATCAGGGGAGGGCCGGGTCAACACTGAAGCTTTCTTT
CASSLSGEGRVNTEAFF
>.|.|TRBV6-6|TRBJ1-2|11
TGTGCCAGCACGGGGGACTATGGCTACACCTTC
CASTGDYGYTF
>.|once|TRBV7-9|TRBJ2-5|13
TGTGCCAGCCGCGGGGCACTCCAAGAGACCCAGTACTTC
CASRGALQETQYF
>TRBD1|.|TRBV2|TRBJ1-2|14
TGTGCCAGCAGTGCCGGGACAGGGGTACATGGCTACACCTTC
CASSAGTGVHGYTF
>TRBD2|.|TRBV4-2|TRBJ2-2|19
TGTGCCAGCAGCACCTGGGATAGCGGGGGGGAATTATACACCGGGGAGCTGTTTTTT
CASSTWDSGGELYTGELFF
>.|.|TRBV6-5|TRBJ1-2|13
TGTGCCAGCAGTTACTCCGGGGTCTATGGCTACACCTTC
CASSYSGVYGYTF
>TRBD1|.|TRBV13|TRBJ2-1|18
TGTGCCAGCCGAGCCGGGACAGGGGCGAATAGCTCCTACAATGAGCAGTTCTTC
CASRAGTGANSSYNEQFF
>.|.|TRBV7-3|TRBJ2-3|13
TGTGCCAGCAGCCTCCTTAGCGGAGATACGCAGTATTTT
CASSLLSGDTQYF
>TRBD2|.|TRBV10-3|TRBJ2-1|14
TGTGCCACCCGCGGAGCGGGGGGTGGGGATGAGCAGTTCTTC
CATRGAGGGDEQFF
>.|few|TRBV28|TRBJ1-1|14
TGTGCCAGCAGTTCGACAGGTTTGAACACTGAAGCTTTCTTT
CASSSTGLNTEAFF
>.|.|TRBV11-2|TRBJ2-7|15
TGTGCCAGCAGCTTAGCCACGCACAGCCCCTACGAGCAGTACTTC
CASSLATHSPYEQYF
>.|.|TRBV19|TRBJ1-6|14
TGTGCCAGTAGTATGTCTGGAGTAAATTCACCCCTCCACTTT
CASSMSGVNSPLHF
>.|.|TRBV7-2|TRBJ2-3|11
TGTGCCAGCAGCCGCATGAGTGCGCAGTATTTT
CASSRMSAQYF
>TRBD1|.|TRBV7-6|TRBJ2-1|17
TGTGCCAGCAGCTTAGCCCAGACAGGGATGACCGGTGCTGAGCAGTTCTTC
CASSLAQTGMTGAEQFF
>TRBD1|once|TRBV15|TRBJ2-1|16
TGTGCCACCAGCAGAGCTCGGGACAGGGGAGACAATGAGCAGTTCTTC
CATSRARDRGDNEQFF
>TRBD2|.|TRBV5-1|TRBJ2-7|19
TGCGCCAGCAGCTTGGCATTTGGGACTAGCGGGGGGAGCTCCTACGAGCAGTACTTC
CASSLAFGTSGGSSYEQYF
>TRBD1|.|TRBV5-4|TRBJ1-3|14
TGTGCCAGCAGCTTCCAGGGGGGAAGGGACACCATATATTTT
CASSFQGGRDTIYF
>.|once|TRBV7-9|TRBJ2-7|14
TGTGCCAGCACCCATCGCGGGGTGGCCTACGAGCAGTACTTC
CASTHRGVAYEQYF
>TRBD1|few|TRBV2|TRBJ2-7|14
TGTGCCAGCAGGGGCCCGGGACAGAAATACGAGCAGTACTTC
CASRGPGQKYEQYF
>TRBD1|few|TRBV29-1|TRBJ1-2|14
TGCAGCGTTGAAGACCCCACAGGGGCAGGCGGCTACACCTTC
CSVEDPTGAGGYTF
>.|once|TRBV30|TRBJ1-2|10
TGTGCCTGGGACTCGGGGGGCTACACCTTC
CAWDSGGYTF
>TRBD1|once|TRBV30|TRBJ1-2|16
TGTGCCTGGGAGCCCCTCGGACAGGGGCAGAACTATGGCTACACCTTC
CAWEPLGQGQNYGYTF
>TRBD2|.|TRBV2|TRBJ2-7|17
TGTGCCAGCAGTGAAGCCCTGCTAGCGGACTCAACTTACGAGCAGTACTTC
CASSEALLADSTYEQYF
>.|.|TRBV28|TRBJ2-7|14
TGTGCCAGCAGTTTTTCGGACAAAAACTACGAGCAGTACTTC
CASSFSDKNYEQYF
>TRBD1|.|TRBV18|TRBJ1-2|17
TGTGCCAGCTCACCCACCGGGACAGGGGGCCCTAACTATGGCTACACCTTC
CASSPTGTGGPNYGYTF
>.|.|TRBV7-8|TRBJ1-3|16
TGTGCCAGCAGCTCCTTAGACAGGATCTCTGGAAACACCATATATTTT
CASSSLDRISGNTIYF
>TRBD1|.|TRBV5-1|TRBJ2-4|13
TGCGCCAGCAGCTTTGTAGGGGGCGTCATTCAGTACTTC
CASSFVGGVIQYF
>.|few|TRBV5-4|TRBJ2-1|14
TGTGCCAGCAGCGGGGGGAGCTCCTACAATGAGCAGTTCTTC
CASSGGSSYNEQFF
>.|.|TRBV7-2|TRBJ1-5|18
TGTGCCAGCAGCTCGCGACGGGGGGATTTGGATAGCAATCAGCCCCAGCATTTT
CASSSRRGDLDSNQPQHF
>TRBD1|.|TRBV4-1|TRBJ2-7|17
TGCGCCAGCAGCCAAGATTGGGGGGACAGGTACCCCTACGAGCAGTACTTC
CASSQDWGDRYPYEQYF
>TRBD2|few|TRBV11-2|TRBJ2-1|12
TGTGCCAGCAGTATTCCGGGGGGTGAGCAGTTCTTC
CASSIPGGEQFF
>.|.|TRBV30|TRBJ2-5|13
TGTGCCTGGAGTGGTGGTGGGACTGAGACCCAGTACTTC
CAWSGGGTETQYF
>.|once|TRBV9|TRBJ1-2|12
TGTGCCAGCAGCGTAGGGTCGGGGGGCTACACCTTC
CASSVGSGGYTF
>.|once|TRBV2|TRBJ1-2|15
TGTGCCAGCAGTGATTCGGATACAGGGATGTATGGCTACACCTTC
CASSDSDTGMYGYTF
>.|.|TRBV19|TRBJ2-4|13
TGTGCCAGTAGTATCACGGAGGCAAACATTCAGTACTTC
CASSITEANIQYF
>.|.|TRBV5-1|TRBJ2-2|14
TGCGCCAGCAGAGAGGACACGAACACCGGGGAGCTGTTTTTT
CASREDTNTGELFF
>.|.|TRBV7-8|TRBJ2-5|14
TGTGCCAGCACCCTTAGCCTGTACCAAGAGACCCAGTACTTC
CASTLSLYQETQYF
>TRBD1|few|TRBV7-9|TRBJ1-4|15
TGTGCCAGTAGCCCCGGGACAGGGGGCGGTGACAAACTGTTTTTT
CASSPGTGGGDKLFF
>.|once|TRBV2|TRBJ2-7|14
TGTGCCAGCAGTGCGGTAGGGGGTAGGTACGAGCAGTACTTC
CASSAVGGRYEQYF
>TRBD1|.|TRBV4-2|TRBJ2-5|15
TGTGCCAGCAGCCCGGAGGACAGGGCCCAAGAGACCCAGTACTTC
CASSPEDRAQETQYF
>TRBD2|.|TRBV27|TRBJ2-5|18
TGTGCCAGCAGTTTAAGGGGACCGGGACTAGCGGGGCAAGAGACCCAGTACTTC
CASSLRGPGLAGQETQYF
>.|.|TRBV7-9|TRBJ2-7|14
TGTGCCAGCAGCTTAGAGGGGGATAGCTACGAGCAGTACTTC
CASSLEGDSYEQYF
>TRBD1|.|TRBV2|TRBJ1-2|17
TGTGCCAGCAGTGAATGGACACAGGGGGCCAGTGGCTATGGCTACACCTTC
CASSEWTQGASGYGYTF
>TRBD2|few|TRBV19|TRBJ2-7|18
TGTGCCAGTAGTCAAAACCGACAAGCGGGGCGGAGGGTGGACGAGCAGTACTTC
CASSQNRQAGRRVDEQYF
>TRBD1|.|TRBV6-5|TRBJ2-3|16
TGTGCCAGCAGTTATCAGACAGGGGGCGGCACAGATACGCAGTATTTT
CASSYQTGGGTDTQYF
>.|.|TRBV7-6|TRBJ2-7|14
TGTGCCAGCAGCTTAGCGGGGGGGCATAACGAGCAGTACTTC
CASSLAGGHNEQYF
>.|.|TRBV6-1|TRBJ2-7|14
TGTGCCAGCAGTACAGGTTTGGGGCCCTACGAGCAGTACTTC
CASSTGLGPYEQYF
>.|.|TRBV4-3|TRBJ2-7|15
TGCGCCAGCAGCCAGCGCAGGGAGGTCCCTTACGAGCAGTACTTC
CASSQRREVPYEQYF
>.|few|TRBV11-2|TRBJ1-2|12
TGTGCCAGCAGCCCGCAGAACTATGGCTACACCTTC
CASSPQNYGYTF
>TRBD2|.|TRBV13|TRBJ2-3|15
TGTGCCAGCAGCTTCGGCGGGGGGGCGGGAGATACGCAGTATTTT
CASSFGGGAGDTQYF